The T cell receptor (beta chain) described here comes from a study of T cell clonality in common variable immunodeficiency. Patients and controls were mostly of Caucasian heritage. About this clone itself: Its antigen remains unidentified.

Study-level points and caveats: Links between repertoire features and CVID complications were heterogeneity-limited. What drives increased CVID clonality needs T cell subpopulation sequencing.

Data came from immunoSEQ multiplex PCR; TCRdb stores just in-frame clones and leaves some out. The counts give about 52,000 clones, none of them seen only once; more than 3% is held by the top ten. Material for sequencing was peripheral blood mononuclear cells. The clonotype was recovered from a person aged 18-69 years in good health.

The CDR3 loop reads CSARTTSGRRNEQYF. The CDR3 bases that were read are TGCAGTGCTAGGACGACTAGCGGGAGAAGAAACGAG. The V gene is TRBV20-1, the J gene TRBJ2-7; 12 positions agree with TRBD2. Read coverage stops 3 residues before the CDR3 terminus; the germline J gene supplies the remainder. Germline-derived CDR1 and CDR2 are DFQATT and SNEGSKA (reference sequence). This CDR3 is 15 amino acids long. With V trimmed by 3 bases and J by 5 bases, 8 bases remained unmatched.